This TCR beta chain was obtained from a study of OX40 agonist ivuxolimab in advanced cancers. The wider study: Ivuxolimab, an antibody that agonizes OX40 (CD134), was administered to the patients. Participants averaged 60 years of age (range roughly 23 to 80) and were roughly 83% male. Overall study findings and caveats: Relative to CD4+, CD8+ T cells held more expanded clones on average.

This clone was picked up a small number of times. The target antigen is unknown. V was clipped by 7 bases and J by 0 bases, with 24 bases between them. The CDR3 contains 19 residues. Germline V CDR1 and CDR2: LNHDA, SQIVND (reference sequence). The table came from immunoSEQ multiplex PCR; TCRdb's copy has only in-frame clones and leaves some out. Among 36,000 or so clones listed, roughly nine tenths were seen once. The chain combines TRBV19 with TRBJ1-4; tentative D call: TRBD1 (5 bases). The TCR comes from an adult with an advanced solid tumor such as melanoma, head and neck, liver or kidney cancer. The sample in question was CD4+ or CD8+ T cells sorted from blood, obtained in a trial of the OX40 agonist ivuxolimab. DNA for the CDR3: TGTGCCAGTAAAAAAAAGTGGTCCGGGACTATTGCAACTAATGAAAAACTGTTTTTT. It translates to CASKKKWSGTIATNEKLFF.